In its sample, the clone carrying this TCR beta chain was seen many times. Antigen: not known. Through a sample-barcoded 5' primer and a J-beta primer mix, a second PCR was run for roughly 7 to 12 cycles. Every molecule of cDNA carried a tag from a template-switch adaptor with 12 random nucleotides. Each CDR3 protein gets one entry after TCRdb re-called the 5' RACE reads with MiXCR. The sample shows 630,000 or so distinct CDR3 sequences, 32% of them seen only once. The data derive from a study of blood T cells in healthy people across ages. The CDR3 has 14 amino acids. V lost 0 bases to trimming and J lost 2 bases, with 8 bases between them. Germline V gives CDR1 LGHDT, CDR2 YNNKEL (reference sequence). Study-level results: Naive T cell percentage and TCR beta diversity correlated strongly.

The sample taken for sequencing was blood. This TCR was recovered from a woman older than 75 in good health. The chain couples TRBV3-1 to TRBJ2-7; unclear D gene. The CDR3 loop reads CASSQDLRTYEQYF. CDR3 in DNA: TGTGCCAGCAGCCAAGATCTTAGAACCTACGAGCAGTACTTC.